Listed below are T cell receptor beta chains from one sample, sequenced in a study of radiation and T cells in renal cell carcinoma. The table came from immunoSEQ multiplex PCR; TCRdb's copy has only in-frame clones and leaves some out. Of 150,000 or so clones listed, about 91% were seen once; the top ten hold 13%. The starting material was blood, obtained from a patient whose treatment included radiotherapy and nephrectomy. These receptors all stem from a woman aged 45-59 years with renal cell carcinoma. Each CDR3 is given without its conserved first and last residue. The D gene is left open where the match is weak.

cdr3_aa: ASSVAETQNSPLH
v_call: TRBV9
d_call: -

cdr3_aa: ASSVLGISNQPQH
v_call: TRBV9
d_call: -

cdr3_aa: ASSTSGGAGTDTQY
v_call: TRBV5-1
d_call: TRBD2

cdr3_aa: ASSLEGENYGYT
v_call: TRBV7-9
d_call: -

cdr3_aa: ASSVVSQGGVETQY
v_call: TRBV9
d_call: -

cdr3_aa: ASSVEGRGSPLH
v_call: TRBV9
d_call: -

cdr3_aa: ASGQPTETQY
v_call: TRBV27
d_call: -

cdr3_aa: ASSLSQGVYEQY
v_call: TRBV5-6
d_call: TRBD1

cdr3_aa: ASSEFRVGGGYGYT
v_call: TRBV25-1
d_call: TRBD1

cdr3_aa: ASSSEGVSPLH
v_call: TRBV7-9
d_call: -

cdr3_aa: ASSQKSGDHQPQH
v_call: TRBV7-2
d_call: -

cdr3_aa: ASGFHLGPGATTEAF
v_call: TRBV12-5
d_call: -

cdr3_aa: ASSGQGAQGGYGYT
v_call: TRBV6-1
d_call: TRBD1

cdr3_aa: ASSGGLNEKLF
v_call: TRBV5-4
d_call: -

cdr3_aa: ASSYSTGYSTDTQY
v_call: TRBV6-6
d_call: -

cdr3_aa: ASSFEPFFYGYT
v_call: TRBV7-2
d_call: -

cdr3_aa: ASSGSGSRGTQY
v_call: TRBV9
d_call: -

cdr3_aa: ASSHTGSTNEKLF
v_call: TRBV4-3
d_call: -

cdr3_aa: ASSFSREDEKLF
v_call: TRBV7-9
d_call: -

cdr3_aa: ASSLFGTFNTGELF
v_call: TRBV7-2
d_call: -

cdr3_aa: ASSFPRDTDEETQY
v_call: TRBV7-8
d_call: -

cdr3_aa: ASSPTSNTEAF
v_call: TRBV5-4
d_call: -

cdr3_aa: ASSRTSGAQETQY
v_call: TRBV4-1
d_call: TRBD2

cdr3_aa: ATSRGDLPREQY
v_call: TRBV15
d_call: -

cdr3_aa: ASSASGRDNSPLH
v_call: TRBV6-5
d_call: -

cdr3_aa: ASTPTVTNTGELF
v_call: TRBV6-1
d_call: -

cdr3_aa: ASSRGLAPYNEQF
v_call: TRBV4-3
d_call: TRBD2

cdr3_aa: ASSRQTSSYNSPLH
v_call: TRBV7-2
d_call: -

cdr3_aa: ASSAQGIDQPQH
v_call: TRBV9
d_call: -

cdr3_aa: ASSHTEKYEQY
v_call: TRBV7-9
d_call: -

cdr3_aa: ASSDHPTGEQF
v_call: TRBV25-1
d_call: -

cdr3_aa: ASSPGWVQPQH
v_call: TRBV28
d_call: -

cdr3_aa: ASSSTLGLTDTQY
v_call: TRBV5-6
d_call: -

cdr3_aa: ASTRERDFGKLF
v_call: TRBV11-1
d_call: -

cdr3_aa: AWRAACTDTQY
v_call: TRBV30
d_call: -

cdr3_aa: ASSRQGNEKLF
v_call: TRBV7-9
d_call: -

cdr3_aa: ASSLGGSGANVLT
v_call: TRBV7-2
d_call: -

cdr3_aa: ASPRQVNTGELF
v_call: TRBV7-9
d_call: -

cdr3_aa: ASSEEGTSGGIDTQY
v_call: TRBV2
d_call: TRBD2

cdr3_aa: ASSYSQLAGKQETQY
v_call: TRBV7-2
d_call: TRBD2

cdr3_aa: AISRGVTGELF
v_call: TRBV10-3
d_call: -

cdr3_aa: ASSLGTGTNSPLH
v_call: TRBV7-2
d_call: -

cdr3_aa: ASSRRTSGLITYEQY
v_call: TRBV5-1
d_call: TRBD2

cdr3_aa: ASSLAGTGKGYGYT
v_call: TRBV5-1
d_call: TRBD1

cdr3_aa: ASSLDRGNYGYT
v_call: TRBV27
d_call: TRBD1

cdr3_aa: ASSSTMGQGGSEQY
v_call: TRBV5-1
d_call: TRBD1

cdr3_aa: ASSSQGAYSGNTIY
v_call: TRBV7-6
d_call: TRBD1

cdr3_aa: ASSPRSTGDIAF
v_call: TRBV18
d_call: TRBD1

cdr3_aa: ASSLGAEGGYT
v_call: TRBV7-9
d_call: -

cdr3_aa: AITTGAGNTIY
v_call: TRBV6-1
d_call: TRBD1

cdr3_aa: ASSESGRANSPLH
v_call: TRBV25-1
d_call: -

cdr3_aa: ASSLVSYNEQF
v_call: TRBV11-2
d_call: -

cdr3_aa: ASKAGLHTDTQY
v_call: TRBV6-6
d_call: -

cdr3_aa: ASSWDSSYEQY
v_call: TRBV5-6
d_call: TRBD1

cdr3_aa: ATSRDLGPTTSYGYT
v_call: TRBV15
d_call: -